This T cell receptor beta chain stems from a study of blood T cell repertoires in COVID-19. Study details: Material from acute and convalescent COVID-19 was sourced from the United States, Italy and Spain.

Method: immunoSEQ multiplex PCR; TCRdb's copy keeps in-frame clones and lacks some. Among around 270,000 clones listed, around 82% were seen once. Germline V gene data show CDR1 as SGHNT and CDR2 as YYREEE (reference sequence). The ends lost 2 bases at V and 5 bases at J; junction bases unmatched: 3. This CDR3 region has 14 residues. Enrollment of patients from Seattle took place during active infection, with longitudinal follow-up. Sequencing used peripheral blood. The chain employs TRBV5-4 and TRBJ1-1; 10 nucleotides match TRBD1. The TCR was taken from a human donor with COVID-19, enrolled during active disease. The donor label of this sample is uncertain. The CDR3, as DNA: TGTGCCAGCAGCTTCCGACAGGGGGCGACTGAAGCTTTCTTT. Protein: CASSFRQGATEAFF.